This entry is about one T cell receptor beta chain. CDR1 is SGHRS and CDR2 is YFSETQ in the germline V gene. CDR3 length: 14 amino acids. Trimming took 0 bases from V and 4 from J; bases not matched to a gene: 0. Profiled with immunoSEQ multiplex PCR; TCRdb holds only in-frame clones, not every one. The data contain roughly 200,000 clones, more than 70% of them singletons. This sample stems from a study of blood T cell repertoires in COVID-19. Background on the study: COVID-19 samples collected from the United States, Italy and Spain covered acute and convalescent phases. Sources were T cells, B-cell-depleted T cells, or PBMCs; the material itself was cDNA or gDNA.

The chain uses TRBV5-1 and TRBJ2-2; 7 bases are a match to TRBD2. The TCR comes from a woman in her twenties or thirties who had recovered from COVID-19. Sequencing was performed on PBMCs or T cells enriched from blood (not recorded which). Here the CDR3 reads CASSLVAGTGELFF. The DNA of the CDR3 is TGCGCCAGCAGCTTGGTAGCGGGCACCGGGGAGCTGTTTTTT.